The 10 T cell receptor beta chains below all came from one sample that was sequenced in a study of blood T cell repertoires in COVID-19. TCRdb keeps only in-frame clones here, not all; method: immunoSEQ multiplex PCR. The sample carries approximately 190,000 clones, around 84% recorded once. The specimen sequenced was peripheral blood. These receptors were taken from a man aged 25 to 40 with active or convalescent COVID-19.

V and J are TRBV6-5 and TRBJ2-7; 9 nucleotides match TRBD1. The CDR3 has 14 residues. After removal of 0 bases from V and 7 bases from J, the junction contained 4 bases not matched to a gene. CDR1 is MNHEY, CDR2 SVGAGI, per germline. CDR3 in amino acids: CASSYSGQGREQYV. The CDR3 DNA follows: TGTGCCAGCAGTTACTCGGGACAGGGTAGGGAGCAGTACGTC.

The V call is TRBV30, the J call TRBJ2-2; D possibly corresponds to TRBD1 (5 bases). The V and J ends lost 5 bases and 8 bases respectively, with 18 bases between them. The CDR3 extends over 14 amino acids. Germline V gene sequence: CDR1 GTSNPN, CDR2 SVGIG (reference sequence). The chain's CDR3 is CAWGHFRAPGELFF. The CDR3 bases are TGTGCCTGGGGTCACTTCAGGGCTCCGGGGGAGCTGTTTTTT.

The chain employs TRBV28 and TRBJ1-6; 7 nucleotides match TRBD1. Trimming at V came to 6 bases and at J to 7 bases, leaving 9 bases not matched to a gene. The CDR3 has 15 amino acids. Germline V gives CDR1 MDHEN, CDR2 SYDVKM. The CDR3 sequence is CASSRPDRKNSPLHF. The CDR3 nucleotides read TGTGCCAGCAGCCGGCCGGACAGGAAAAATTCACCCCTCCACTTT. Drawing the rest from reference TRBV28 and TRBJ1-6, the complete variable domain is DVKVTQSSRYLVKRTGEKVFLECVQDMDHENMFWYRQDPGLGLRLIYFSYDVKMKEKGDIPEGYSVSREKKERFSLILESASTNQTSMYLCASSRPDRKNSPLHFGNGTRLTVT.

This chain joins TRBV7-9 and TRBJ2-7; 7 nucleotides line up with TRBD1. V was clipped by 1 base and J by 2 bases; unmatched bases: 17. Germline values: CDR1 SEHNR, CDR2 FQNEAQ (reference sequence). This CDR3 spans 19 amino acids. This chain's CDR3 is CASSLETYHPDRKAYEQYF. The CDR3 bases are TGTGCCAGCAGCTTAGAAACCTACCATCCGGACAGGAAGGCCTACGAGCAGTACTTC.

This clone has only one observation. The chain is built from TRBV30 and TRBJ2-3; 8 nucleotides agree with TRBD1. V shed 8 bases, J shed 4 bases, and the junction held 8 bases outside the gene matches. This CDR3 has 13 amino acids. Looked up from germline, CDR1 is GTSNPN and CDR2 is SVGIG (reference sequence). The CDR3 sequence is CARGTQGADTQYF. CDR3 in DNA: TGTGCCAGAGGGACACAGGGGGCAGATACGCAGTATTTT.

The J gene is TRBJ2-6, the V gene TRBV10-2; 8 bases map to TRBD2. V lost 7 bases, J lost 0 bases, and 8 bases stayed unmatched. CDR1 and CDR2 (germline): WSHSY, SAAADI. The CDR3 has 17 amino acids. The CDR3 coding sequence is TGCGCCAGCAAATTAGCGGGGATGGTCTCTGGGGCCAACGTCCTGACTTTC. This codes for CASKLAGMVSGANVLTF.

The V call is TRBV13, the J call TRBJ2-7; 8 bases are a match to TRBD1. V was pared by 3 bases and J by 3 bases, with 22 bases of the junction left unmatched. The CDR3 contains 20 residues. CDR1 PRHDT and CDR2 FYEKMQ come from the germline V gene (reference sequence). The CDR3 here is CASSLVFPATGARRSYEQYF. The CDR3 coding sequence is TGTGCCAGCAGCTTGGTATTCCCGGCGACAGGGGCCCGAAGGAGCTACGAGCAGTACTTC.

V gene TRBV5-1 combines with J gene TRBJ1-5; TRBD1 might be the D (5 bases). Looked up from germline, CDR1 is SGHRS and CDR2 is YFSETQ. V shed 1 base and J shed 0 bases, with 11 bases lying between them. The CDR3 contains 16 residues. CDR3 DNA sequence: TGCGCCAGCAGCTTGTCAGGGTCTTATAGCAATCAGCCCCAGCATTTT. Its protein is CASSLSGSYSNQPQHF.

The chain couples TRBV6-5 to TRBJ1-2; 9 nucleotides line up with TRBD1. The germline gives CDR1 MNHEY, CDR2 SVGAGI. Unmatched junction bases numbered 6, after V lost 8 bases and J lost 8 bases. CDR3 length: 12 amino acids. Here the CDR3 reads CASWTGDTGYTF. The CDR3 coding sequence is TGTGCCAGCTGGACAGGGGACACGGGCTACACCTTC.

The chain combines TRBV15 with TRBJ2-7; D might be TRBD1 (6 bases). V lost 1 base and J 2 bases, leaving 9 bases between the germline ends. The germline gives CDR1 LNHNV, CDR2 YYDKDF (reference sequence). The length of the CDR3 is 14 residues. DNA of the CDR3: TGTGCCACCAGCAGAGGGCAGGGGACCTACGAGCAGTACGTC. As protein: CATSRGQGTYEQYV.